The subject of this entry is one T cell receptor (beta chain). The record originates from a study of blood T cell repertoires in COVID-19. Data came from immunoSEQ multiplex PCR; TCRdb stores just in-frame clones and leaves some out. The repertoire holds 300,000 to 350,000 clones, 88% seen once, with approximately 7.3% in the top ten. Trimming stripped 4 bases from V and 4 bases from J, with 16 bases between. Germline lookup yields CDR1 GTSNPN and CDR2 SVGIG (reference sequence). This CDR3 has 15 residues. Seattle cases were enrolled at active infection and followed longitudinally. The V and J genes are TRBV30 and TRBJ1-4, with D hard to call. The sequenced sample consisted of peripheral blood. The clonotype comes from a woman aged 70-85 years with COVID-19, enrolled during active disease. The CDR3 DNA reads TGTGCCTGGAAGGTGAGGCCTTTAGATAATGAAAAACTGTTTTTT. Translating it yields CAWKVRPLDNEKLFF.